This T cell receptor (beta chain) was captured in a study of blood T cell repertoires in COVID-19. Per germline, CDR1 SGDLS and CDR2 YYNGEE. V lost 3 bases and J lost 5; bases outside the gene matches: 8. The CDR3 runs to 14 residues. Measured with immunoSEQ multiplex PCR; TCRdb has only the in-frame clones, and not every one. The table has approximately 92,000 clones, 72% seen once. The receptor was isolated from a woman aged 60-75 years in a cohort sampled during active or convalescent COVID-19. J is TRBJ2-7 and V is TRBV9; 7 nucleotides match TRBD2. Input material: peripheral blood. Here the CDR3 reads CASSAGGSSNEQYF. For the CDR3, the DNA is TGTGCCAGCAGCGCGGGGGGATCATCCAACGAGCAGTACTTC.